The next 16 T cell receptor beta chains were all read from a single sample in a study of blood T cell repertoires in COVID-19. The data were produced by immunoSEQ multiplex PCR, yet TCRdb's version contains in-frame clones alone and is incomplete. This table has 160,000 or so clones, roughly nine tenths appearing once. Material for sequencing was peripheral blood. The receptors here all came from a woman between 40 and 55 years old with acute or convalescent COVID-19.

V gene TRBV9 combines with J gene TRBJ2-7; D unresolved. The V end was cut by 0 bases, the J end by 0 bases, with 7 bases between. The CDR3 is 14 amino acids. In germline, CDR1 is SGDLS, CDR2 YYNGEE. The CDR3: CASSVDAGSYEQYF. DNA for the CDR3: TGTGCCAGCAGCGTAGATGCAGGCTCCTACGAGCAGTACTTC.

J is TRBJ1-6 and V is TRBV12-3 or TRBV12-4; no clear D gene. The V gene lost 2 bases and the J gene lost 8 bases, with 7 bases spanning the gap. This CDR3 is built from 13 residues. CDR3 sequence (DNA): TGTGCCAGCAGTTTAATTCCGGATTCACCCCTCCACTTT. It yields the protein CASSLIPDSPLHF.

This chain links TRBV25-1 with TRBJ2-2; a weak D match, TRBD1 (6 bases). CDR1 is MGHDK, CDR2 SYGVNS, per germline. The length of the CDR3 is 16 residues. Trimming stripped 5 bases from V and 10 bases from J, with 23 bases between. DNA for the CDR3: TGTGCCAGCAGTACGCAGGACAGAGGGCGTAAAGAGGAGCTGTTTTTT. Amino acids: CASSTQDRGRKEELFF.

The chain links TRBV27 to TRBJ2-7; no clear D. The germline V and J ends were trimmed by 6 bases and 5 bases, with 20 bases remaining between them. The germline gives CDR1 MNHEY, CDR2 SMNVEV (reference sequence). The CDR3 spans 15 residues. The CDR3: CASSRLGPGSHEQYF. As DNA, the CDR3 is TGTGCCAGCAGCCGTTTGGGCCCCGGATCCCACGAGCAGTACTTC.

The chain recombines TRBV30 with TRBJ1-2; TRBD1 matches at 7 bases. After removal of 6 bases from V and 3 bases from J, the junction contained 4 bases not matched to a gene. CDR1 is GTSNPN and CDR2 is SVGIG in the germline V gene (reference sequence). The CDR3 has 12 amino acids. CDR3 DNA: TGTGCCTGCAGGGGGAAGGACTATGGCTACACCTTC. Amino acids: CACRGKDYGYTF.

The genes are TRBV10-3 and TRBJ2-7; 7 nucleotides agree with TRBD2. The CDR3 covers 15 residues. The V gene end was trimmed by 7 bases and the J gene end by 1 base; junction bases not matched to a gene: 10. Germline-derived CDR1 and CDR2 are ENHRY and SYGVKD. The CDR3 DNA reads as TGTGCCATCACCAGCTCGAGCGGGGATTCCTACGAGCAGTACTTC. Protein sequence: CAITSSSGDSYEQYF.

The CDR3 loop reads CASSLEAQQGYEQFF. The CDR3 DNA reads as TGCGCCAGCAGCTTGGAGGCCCAGCAGGGGTATGAGCAGTTCTTC. The V and J genes are TRBV5-1 and TRBJ2-1; D might be TRBD1 (6 bases). V was trimmed by 0 bases and J by 8 bases, leaving 15 bases between them. Germline V lookup: CDR1 SGHRS, CDR2 YFSETQ. The CDR3 is made up of 15 amino acids.

This chain connects TRBV3-1 (or the pseudogene TRBV3-2) to TRBJ2-4; D may be TRBD1 (6 bases). Trimming removed 4 bases at V and 4 bases at J, with 17 bases between. The CDR3 totals 16 residues. Germline lookup yields CDR1 LGHDT and CDR2 YNNKEL (reference sequence). The CDR3 DNA reads TGTGCCAGCAGCCCTGCCCCCGGGACACATAAAAACATTCAGTACTTC. It encodes CASSPAPGTHKNIQYF.

The chain combines TRBV18 with TRBJ2-7; the match to TRBD1 covers 8 bases. Germline CDR1 reads KGHSH; CDR2 reads LQKENI. The CDR3 runs to 15 residues. V was pared by 3 bases and J by 2 bases, with 6 bases of the junction left unmatched. The CDR3 DNA reads TGTGCCAGCTCACCGGTAGACAGGGGCACCTACGAGCAGTACTTC. It translates to CASSPVDRGTYEQYF.

This clone was observed a handful of times. The chain links TRBV28 to TRBJ2-7, with a tentative D call TRBD2 (5 bases). The CDR3 has 14 residues. V lost 6 bases and J lost 2, with 14 bases in between. Per the germline V gene, CDR1 is MDHEN and CDR2 is SYDVKM. CDR3 protein: CASSYLRTAYEQYF. CDR3 bases: TGTGCCAGCAGCTATCTGAGGACTGCCTACGAGCAGTACTTC.

V and J are TRBV30 and TRBJ1-4; 9 nucleotides line up with TRBD1. This CDR3 spans 15 amino acids. Losses at the gene ends were 0 bases for V and 13 bases for J; bases not matched to a gene: 12. CDR1 GTSNPN and CDR2 SVGIG come from the germline V gene (reference sequence). The CDR3 here is CAWSVGGTGSSSLFF. The CDR3 nucleotides are TGTGCCTGGAGTGTAGGAGGGACAGGGTCATCATCACTGTTTTTT.

V usage is TRBV27 and J usage is TRBJ2-7, with a weak D call TRBD1 (6 bases). The CDR3 length is 13 residues. Germline V gives CDR1 MNHEY, CDR2 SMNVEV (reference sequence). Trimming took off 6 bases at V and 3 bases at J, with 12 bases between the two ends. The CDR3 spells CASSLRGRYEQYF. For the CDR3, the DNA is TGTGCCAGCAGCCTCAGGGGACGCTACGAGCAGTACTTC.

The chain has TRBV6-5 and TRBJ2-7; 7 bases match TRBD1. Germline CDR1 MNHEY, CDR2 SVGAGI. This CDR3 has 14 amino acids. V lost 5 bases and J lost 6; bases outside the gene matches: 10. CDR3 protein: CASSPDRDWIEQYF. DNA for the CDR3: TGTGCCAGCAGTCCTGACAGGGATTGGATCGAGCAGTACTTC.

This clone was seen a single time. This chain uses TRBV28 with TRBJ2-3; D may be TRBD1 (5 bases). The CDR3 has 13 residues. Trimming removed 8 bases at V and 2 bases at J, with 11 bases between. Germline CDR1 MDHEN, CDR2 SYDVKM. CDR3 loop: CASFRAATDTQYF. CDR3 in DNA: TGTGCCAGCTTCAGGGCAGCCACAGATACGCAGTATTTT.

The chain couples TRBV10-2 to TRBJ2-3; 10 positions agree with TRBD2. The germline gives CDR1 WSHSY, CDR2 SAAADI. The junction had 2 bases not matched to a gene; V was cut back by 4 bases and J by 4 bases. The CDR3 runs 14 residues. The CDR3 DNA reads as TGCGCCAGCAGTGCAAGCGGGGGGGCAGATACGCAGTATTTT. This gives the protein CASSASGGADTQYF.

The rearrangement joins TRBV2 to TRBJ2-6; 8 positions match TRBD1. V was pared by 1 base and J by 3 bases, with 8 bases of the junction left unmatched. The CDR3 is made up of 18 amino acids. From germline, CDR1 is SNHLY and CDR2 FYNNEI. Written as DNA, the CDR3 is TGTGCCAGCAGTGAAGTCCCAGGGGGCTATGATGGGGCCAACGTCCTGACTTTC. The encoded protein is CASSEVPGGYDGANVLTF.